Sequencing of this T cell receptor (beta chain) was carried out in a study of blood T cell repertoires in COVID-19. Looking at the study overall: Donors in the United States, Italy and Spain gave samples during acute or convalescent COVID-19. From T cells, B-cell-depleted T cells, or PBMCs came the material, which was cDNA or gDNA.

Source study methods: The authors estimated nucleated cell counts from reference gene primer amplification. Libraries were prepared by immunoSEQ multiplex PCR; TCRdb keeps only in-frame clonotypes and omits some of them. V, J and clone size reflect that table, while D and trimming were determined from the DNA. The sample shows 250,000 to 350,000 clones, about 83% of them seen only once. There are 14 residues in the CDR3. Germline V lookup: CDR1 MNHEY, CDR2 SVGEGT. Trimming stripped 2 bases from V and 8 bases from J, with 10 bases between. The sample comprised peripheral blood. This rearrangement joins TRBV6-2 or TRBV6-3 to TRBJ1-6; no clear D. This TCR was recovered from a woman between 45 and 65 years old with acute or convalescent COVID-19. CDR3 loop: CASSYTRLDSPLHF. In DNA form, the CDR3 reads TGTGCCAGCAGTTACACCCGACTCGATTCACCCCTCCACTTT.